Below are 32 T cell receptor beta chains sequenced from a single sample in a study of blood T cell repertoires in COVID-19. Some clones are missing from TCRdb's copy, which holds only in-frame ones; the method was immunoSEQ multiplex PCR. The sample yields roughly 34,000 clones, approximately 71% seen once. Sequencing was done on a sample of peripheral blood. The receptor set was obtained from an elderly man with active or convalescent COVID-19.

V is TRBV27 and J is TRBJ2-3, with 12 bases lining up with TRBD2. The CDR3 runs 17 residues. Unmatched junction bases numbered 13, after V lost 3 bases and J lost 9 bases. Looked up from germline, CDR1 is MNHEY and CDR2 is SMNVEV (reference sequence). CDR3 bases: TGTGCCAGCAGTTTGAATCCTAGCGGGAGGGCCTTATTAACGCAGTATTTT. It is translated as CASSLNPSGRALLTQYF.

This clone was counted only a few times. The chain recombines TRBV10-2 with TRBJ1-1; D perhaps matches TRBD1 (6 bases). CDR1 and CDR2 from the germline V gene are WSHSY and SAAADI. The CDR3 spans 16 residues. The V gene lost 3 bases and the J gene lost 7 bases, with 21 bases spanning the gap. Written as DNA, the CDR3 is TGCGCCAGCAGTGATCGTCAGGGGATGGTGTTGGATGAAGCTTTCTTT. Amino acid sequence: CASSDRQGMVLDEAFF.

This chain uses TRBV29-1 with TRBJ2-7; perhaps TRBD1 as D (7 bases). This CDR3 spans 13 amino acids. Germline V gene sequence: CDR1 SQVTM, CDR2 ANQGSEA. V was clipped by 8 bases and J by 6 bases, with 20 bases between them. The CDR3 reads CSTTGPGGSEQYF. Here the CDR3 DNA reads TGCAGCACGACAGGGCCCGGGGGTAGCGAGCAGTACTTC.

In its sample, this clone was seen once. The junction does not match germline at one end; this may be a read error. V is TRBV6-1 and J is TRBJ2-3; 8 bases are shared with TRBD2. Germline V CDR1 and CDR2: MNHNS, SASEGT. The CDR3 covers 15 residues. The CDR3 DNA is TGTGCCAGCAGGGAAGGCGGGAGGACCACAGATACGCAGTATTTT. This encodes CASREGGRTTDTQYF.

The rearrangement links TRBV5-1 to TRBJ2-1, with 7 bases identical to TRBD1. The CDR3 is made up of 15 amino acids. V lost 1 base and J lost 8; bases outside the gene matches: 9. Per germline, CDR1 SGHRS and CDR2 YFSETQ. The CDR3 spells CASSLWGNRGHEQFF. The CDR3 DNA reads TGCGCCAGCAGCTTGTGGGGCAACAGGGGACATGAGCAGTTCTTC.

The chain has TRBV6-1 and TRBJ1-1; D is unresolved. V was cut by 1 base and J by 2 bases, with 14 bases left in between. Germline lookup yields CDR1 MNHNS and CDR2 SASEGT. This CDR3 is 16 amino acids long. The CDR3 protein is CASSEVGVLINTEAFF. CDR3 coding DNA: TGTGCCAGCAGTGAAGTCGGGGTCCTGATAAACACTGAAGCTTTCTTT.

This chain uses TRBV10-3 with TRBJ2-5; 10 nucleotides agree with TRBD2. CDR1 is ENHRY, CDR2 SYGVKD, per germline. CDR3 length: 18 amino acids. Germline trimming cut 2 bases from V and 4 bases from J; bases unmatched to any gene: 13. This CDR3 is CAISERHSGLAAPETQYF. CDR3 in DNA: TGTGCCATCAGTGAGCGACACTCCGGACTAGCGGCTCCAGAGACCCAGTACTTC.

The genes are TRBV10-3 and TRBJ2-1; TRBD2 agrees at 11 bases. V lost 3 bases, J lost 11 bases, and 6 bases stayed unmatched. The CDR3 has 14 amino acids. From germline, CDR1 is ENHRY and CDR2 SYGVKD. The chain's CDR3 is CAISDEVAGGKQFF. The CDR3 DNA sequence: TGTGCCATCAGTGATGAGGTAGCGGGAGGGAAGCAGTTCTTC.

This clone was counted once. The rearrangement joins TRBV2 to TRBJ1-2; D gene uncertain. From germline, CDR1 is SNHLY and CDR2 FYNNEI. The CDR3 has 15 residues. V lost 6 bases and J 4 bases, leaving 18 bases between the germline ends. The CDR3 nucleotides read TGTGCCAGCAGAACGCCTTGGGAGGGCGCCTATGGCTACACCTTC. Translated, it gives CASRTPWEGAYGYTF. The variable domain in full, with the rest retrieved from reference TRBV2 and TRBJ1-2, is EPEVTQTPSHQVTQMGQEVILRCVPISNHLYFYWYRQILGQKVEFLVSFYNNEISEKSEIFDDQFSVERPDGSNFTLKIRSTKLEDSAMYFCASRTPWEGAYGYTFGSGTRLTVV.

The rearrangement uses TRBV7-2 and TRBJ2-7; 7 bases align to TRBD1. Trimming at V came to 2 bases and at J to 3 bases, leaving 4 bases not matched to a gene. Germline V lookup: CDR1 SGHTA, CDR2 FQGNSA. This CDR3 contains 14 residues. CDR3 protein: CASSLSGQLYEQYF. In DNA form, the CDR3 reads TGTGCCAGCAGCTTATCGGGACAGCTCTACGAGCAGTACTTC.

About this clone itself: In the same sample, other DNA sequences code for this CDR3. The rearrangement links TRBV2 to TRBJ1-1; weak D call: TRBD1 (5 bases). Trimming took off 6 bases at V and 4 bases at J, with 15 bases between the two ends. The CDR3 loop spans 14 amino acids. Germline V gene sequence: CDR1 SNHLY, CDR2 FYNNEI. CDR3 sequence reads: CASSPGGWGTEAFF. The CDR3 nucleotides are TGTGCCAGCAGCCCGGGGGGATGGGGCACTGAAGCTTTCTTT.

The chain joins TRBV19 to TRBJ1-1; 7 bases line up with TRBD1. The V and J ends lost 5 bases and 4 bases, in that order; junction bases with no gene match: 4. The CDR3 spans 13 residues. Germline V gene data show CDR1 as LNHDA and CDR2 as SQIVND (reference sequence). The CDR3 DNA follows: TGTGCCAGTAGTCTGGACAGGTCCACTGAAGCTTTCTTT. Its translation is CASSLDRSTEAFF.

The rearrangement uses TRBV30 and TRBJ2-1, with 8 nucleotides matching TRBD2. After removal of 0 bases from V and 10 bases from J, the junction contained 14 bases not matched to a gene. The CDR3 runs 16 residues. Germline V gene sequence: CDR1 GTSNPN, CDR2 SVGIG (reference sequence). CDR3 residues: CAWSVLSSGSFREQFF. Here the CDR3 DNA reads TGTGCCTGGAGTGTACTTTCGAGCGGGAGTTTTCGCGAGCAGTTCTTC.

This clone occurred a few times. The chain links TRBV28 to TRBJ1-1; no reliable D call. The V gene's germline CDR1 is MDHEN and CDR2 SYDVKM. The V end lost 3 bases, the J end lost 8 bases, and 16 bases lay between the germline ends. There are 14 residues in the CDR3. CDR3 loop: CASSFSRGLGEAFF. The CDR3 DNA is TGTGCCAGCAGTTTTAGCCGGGGTCTGGGAGAAGCTTTCTTT.

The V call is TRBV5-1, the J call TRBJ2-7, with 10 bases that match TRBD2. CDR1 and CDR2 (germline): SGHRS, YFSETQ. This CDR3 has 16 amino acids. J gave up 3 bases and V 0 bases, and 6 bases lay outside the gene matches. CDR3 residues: CASSLGSGRGGYEQYF. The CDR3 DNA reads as TGCGCCAGCAGCTTGGGGAGCGGGAGGGGGGGCTACGAGCAGTACTTC.

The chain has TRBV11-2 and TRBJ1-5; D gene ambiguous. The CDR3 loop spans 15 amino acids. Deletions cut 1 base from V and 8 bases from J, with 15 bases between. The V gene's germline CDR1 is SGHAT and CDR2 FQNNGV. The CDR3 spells CASSLGSSGDEPQHF. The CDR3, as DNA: TGTGCCAGCAGCTTAGGGTCGAGCGGGGATGAGCCCCAGCATTTT.

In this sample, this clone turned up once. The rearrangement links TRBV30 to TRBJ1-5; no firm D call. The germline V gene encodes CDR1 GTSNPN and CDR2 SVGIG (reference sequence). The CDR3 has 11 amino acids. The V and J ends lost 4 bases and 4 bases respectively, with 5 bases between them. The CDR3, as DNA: TGTGCCTGGATCCCTAATCAGCCCCAGCATTTT. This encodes CAWIPNQPQHF. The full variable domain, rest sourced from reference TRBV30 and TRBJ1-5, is SQTIHQWPATLVQPVGSPLSLECTVEGTSNPNLYWYRQAAGRGLQLLFYSVGIGQISSEVPQNLSASRPQDRQFILSSKKLLLSDSGFYLCAWIPNQPQHFGDGTRLSIL.

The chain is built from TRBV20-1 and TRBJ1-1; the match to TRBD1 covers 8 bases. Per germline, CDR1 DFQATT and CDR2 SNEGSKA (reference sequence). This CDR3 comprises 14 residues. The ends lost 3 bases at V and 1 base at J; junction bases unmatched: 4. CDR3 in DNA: TGCAGTGCTAGTTGGACAGGGTCGAACACTGAAGCTTTCTTT. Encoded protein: CSASWTGSNTEAFF.

CDR3 bases: TGTGCCAGCGCAAGGGGTAGCGGGAGTAGCACAGATACGCAGTATTTT. Its protein is CASARGSGSSTDTQYF. The V and J genes are TRBV11-2 and TRBJ2-3; 9 bases are shared with TRBD2. V lost 8 bases and J lost 0; bases outside the gene matches: 9. The V gene's germline CDR1 is SGHAT and CDR2 FQNNGV. This CDR3 has 16 residues.

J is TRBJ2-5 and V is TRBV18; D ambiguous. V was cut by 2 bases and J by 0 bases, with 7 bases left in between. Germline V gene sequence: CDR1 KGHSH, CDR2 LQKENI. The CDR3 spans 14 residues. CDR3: CASSPTTNQETQYF. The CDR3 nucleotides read TGTGCCAGCTCACCAACCACTAACCAAGAGACCCAGTACTTC.

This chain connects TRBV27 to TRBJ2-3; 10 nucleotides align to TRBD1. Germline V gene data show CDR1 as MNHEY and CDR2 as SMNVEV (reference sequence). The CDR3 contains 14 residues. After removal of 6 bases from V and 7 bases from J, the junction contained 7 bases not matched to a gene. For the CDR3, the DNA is TGTGCCAGCAGGTGGTTGGACAGGGGGAATACGCAGTATTTT. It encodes CASRWLDRGNTQYF.

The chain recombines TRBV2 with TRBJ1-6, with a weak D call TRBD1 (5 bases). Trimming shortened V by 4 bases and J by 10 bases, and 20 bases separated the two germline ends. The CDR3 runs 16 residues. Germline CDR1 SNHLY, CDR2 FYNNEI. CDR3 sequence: CASSGGGRAQGSPLHF. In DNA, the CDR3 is TGTGCCAGCAGTGGGGGGGGACGGGCGCAAGGATCACCCCTCCACTTT.

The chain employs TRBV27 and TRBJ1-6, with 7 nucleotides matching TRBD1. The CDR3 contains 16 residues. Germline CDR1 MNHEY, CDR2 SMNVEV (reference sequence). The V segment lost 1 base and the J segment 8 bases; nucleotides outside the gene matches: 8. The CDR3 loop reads CASSLLGTEGDSPLHF. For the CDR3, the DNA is TGTGCCAGCAGTTTATTGGGGACAGAGGGGGATTCACCCCTCCACTTT.

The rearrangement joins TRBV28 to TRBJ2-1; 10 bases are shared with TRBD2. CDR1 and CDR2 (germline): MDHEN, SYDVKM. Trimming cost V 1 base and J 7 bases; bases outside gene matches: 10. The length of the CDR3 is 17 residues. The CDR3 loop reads CASSLSAGGPLGNEQFF. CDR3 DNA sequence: TGTGCCAGCAGTTTATCAGCGGGAGGGCCATTGGGGAATGAGCAGTTCTTC.

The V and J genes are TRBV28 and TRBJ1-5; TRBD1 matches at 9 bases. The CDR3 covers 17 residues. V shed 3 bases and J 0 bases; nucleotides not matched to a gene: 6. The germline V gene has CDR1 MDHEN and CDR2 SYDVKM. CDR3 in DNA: TGTGCCAGCAGTTTGGACAGGGGCTCTGATAGCAATCAGCCCCAGCATTTT. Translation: CASSLDRGSDSNQPQHF.

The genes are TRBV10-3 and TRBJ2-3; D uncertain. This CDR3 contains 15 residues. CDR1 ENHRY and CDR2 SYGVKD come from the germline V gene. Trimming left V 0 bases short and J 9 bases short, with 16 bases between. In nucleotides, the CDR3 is TGTGCCATCAGTGAGTCGGAGTTAGCTTTGCGAACGCAGTATTTT. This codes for CAISESELALRTQYF.

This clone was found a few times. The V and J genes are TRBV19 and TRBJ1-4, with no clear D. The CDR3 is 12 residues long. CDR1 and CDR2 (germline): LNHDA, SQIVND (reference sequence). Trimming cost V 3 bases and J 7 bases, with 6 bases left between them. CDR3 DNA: TGTGCCAGTAGTATTATCGGTGAAAAACTGTTTTTT. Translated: CASSIIGEKLFF.

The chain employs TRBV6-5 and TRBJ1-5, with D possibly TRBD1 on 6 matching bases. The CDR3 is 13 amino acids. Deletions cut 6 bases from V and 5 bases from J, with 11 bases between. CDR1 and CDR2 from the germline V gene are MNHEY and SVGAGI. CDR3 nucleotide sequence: TGTGCCAGCAGACAGGACAGTTATCAGCCCCAGCATTTT. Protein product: CASRQDSYQPQHF.

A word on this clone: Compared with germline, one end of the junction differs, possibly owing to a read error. The chain's CDR3 is CAWRTSGLAGGDF. In nucleotides, the CDR3 is TGTGCCTGGAGAACCTCGGGACTAGCGGGAGGGGACTTC. This sequence joins TRBV30 and TRBJ2-7; TRBD2 matches 16 bases. The germline V gene encodes CDR1 GTSNPN and CDR2 SVGIG (reference sequence). The CDR3 extends over 13 amino acids.

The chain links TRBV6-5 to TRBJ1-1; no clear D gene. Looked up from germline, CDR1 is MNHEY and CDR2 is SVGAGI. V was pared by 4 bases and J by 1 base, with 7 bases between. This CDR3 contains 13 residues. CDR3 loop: CASSSRQNTEAFF. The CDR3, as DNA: TGTGCCAGCAGTTCAAGACAGAACACTGAAGCTTTCTTT.

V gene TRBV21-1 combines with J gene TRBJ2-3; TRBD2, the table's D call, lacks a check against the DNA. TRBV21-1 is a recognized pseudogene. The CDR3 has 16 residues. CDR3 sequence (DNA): TGTGCCAGCAGCAAACGGGAAGACTCTTACACAGATACGCAGTATTTT. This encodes CASSKREDSYTDTQYF.

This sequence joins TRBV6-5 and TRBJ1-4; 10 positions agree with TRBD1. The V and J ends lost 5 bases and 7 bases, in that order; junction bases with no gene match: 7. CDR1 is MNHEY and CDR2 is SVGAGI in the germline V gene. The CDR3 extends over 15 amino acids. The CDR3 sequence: CASSQKGTGVEKLFF. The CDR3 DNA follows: TGTGCCAGCAGTCAGAAAGGGACAGGGGTTGAAAAACTGTTTTTT.